Below, 29 T cell receptor beta chains from the same sample are listed, as sequenced in a study of neurological immune-mediated disorders. MiXCR, applied by TCRdb to the 5' RACE reads, yields one record per CDR3 protein. The table has some 30,000 distinct CDR3 sequences, roughly 14% seen once. Source material: PBMCs. The source is a man between 65 and 85 years old in good health.

This clonotype appeared many times. The chain combines TRBV11-3 with TRBJ2-5; D is perhaps TRBD1 or TRBD2 (6 bases each). The CDR3 runs to 14 residues. The germline V gene encodes CDR1 SGHNT and CDR2 YENEEA. V lost 0 bases and J 6 bases, leaving 11 bases between the germline ends. The CDR3 spells CASSLDGGEKTQYF. The CDR3 DNA sequence: TGTGCCAGCAGCTTAGACGGGGGCGAAAAGACCCAGTACTTC.

This clonotype has at least ten counts. This chain joins TRBV7-3 and TRBJ2-2; D is unresolved. The CDR3 sequence is 13 residues long. The V gene lost 5 bases and the J gene lost 6 bases, with 10 bases spanning the gap. CDR1 and CDR2 (germline): SGHTA, FQGTGA. In nucleotides, the CDR3 is TGTGCCAGCAGCATTTATGGCCCCGGGGAGCTGTTTTTT. Translated, it gives CASSIYGPGELFF.

This clonotype was recorded many times. The gene calls are TRBV20-1 and TRBJ2-1; the match to TRBD2 covers 16 bases. Germline V gene lookup returns CDR1 DFQATT and CDR2 SNEGSKA (reference sequence). The CDR3 sequence is 18 residues long. V lost 0 bases to trimming and J lost 7 bases; unmatched junction nucleotides: 9. The CDR3 loop is CSARDPRGTSGGVNEQFF. CDR3 in DNA: TGCAGTGCTAGAGATCCCCGGGGGACTAGCGGGGGGGTTAATGAGCAGTTCTTC.

This clonotype occurred many times. The chain couples TRBV5-1 to TRBJ2-1; 8 bases agree with TRBD1. The germline V gene encodes CDR1 SGHRS and CDR2 YFSETQ. V trimming: 2 bases; J trimming: 7 bases; junction bases outside the gene matches: 5. CDR3 length: 14 residues. Here the CDR3 reads CASSLGQGLNEQFF. CDR3 nucleotide sequence: TGCGCCAGCAGCTTAGGACAGGGATTAAATGAGCAGTTCTTC.

This clonotype was observed many times. This rearrangement joins TRBV20-1 to TRBJ1-1; 7 bases fit TRBD1. The V segment lost 5 bases and the J segment 3 bases; nucleotides outside the gene matches: 6. This CDR3 is built from 13 residues. The germline gives CDR1 DFQATT, CDR2 SNEGSKA (reference sequence). CDR3 bases: TGCAGTGCTGATATGGACAGGTACACTGAAGCTTTCTTT. Protein sequence: CSADMDRYTEAFF.

This clonotype was recorded at least ten times. This chain links TRBV6-1 with TRBJ2-3; 8 nucleotides match TRBD1. The V gene end was trimmed by 7 bases and the J gene end by 1 base; junction bases not matched to a gene: 4. The CDR3 extends over 14 amino acids. Germline V gene sequence: CDR1 MNHNS, CDR2 SASEGT. The CDR3 bases are TGTGCCAGCACGTCGGGACAGGGCACAGATACGCAGTATTTT. Translating gives CASTSGQGTDTQYF.

The chain recombines TRBV24-1 with TRBJ2-1; D not resolved. The V end was cut by 0 bases, the J end by 2 bases, with 16 bases between. CDR3 size: 18 residues. Germline-derived CDR1 and CDR2 are KGHDR and SFDVKD. The CDR3 protein is CATSDLQADTVAYNEQFF. CDR3 DNA sequence: TGTGCCACCAGTGATTTGCAAGCCGACACAGTTGCCTACAATGAGCAGTTCTTC.

This clonotype was counted ten times or more. The CDR3 DNA reads as TGTGCCAGCAGTACGGACAGAGCTAACCGAAATGAAAAACTGTTTTTT. It specifies CASSTDRANRNEKLFF. The chain uses TRBV6-2 or TRBV6-3 and TRBJ1-4, with D perhaps matching TRBD1 (6 bases). The CDR3 runs 16 residues. Between the trimmed V and J ends, which lost 5 bases and 5 bases, there was a span of 18 bases. Germline V CDR1 and CDR2: MNHEY, SVGEGT.

This clonotype was counted ten times or more. The J gene is TRBJ2-7, the V gene TRBV7-8; D may be TRBD1 (5 bases). There are 14 residues in the CDR3. Trimming shortened V by 2 bases and J by 1 base, and 9 bases separated the two germline ends. Germline CDR1 reads SGHVS; CDR2 reads FQNEAQ. The CDR3 spells CASSLQQVSYEQYF. The CDR3 bases are TGTGCCAGCAGCTTACAACAGGTTTCCTACGAGCAGTACTTC.

This clonotype has at least ten counts. The CDR3 reads CASSLDGDVWAYGYTF. In nucleotides, the CDR3 is TGCGCCAGCAGCTTGGACGGGGACGTCTGGGCCTATGGCTACACCTTC. This chain links TRBV5-1 with TRBJ1-2, with D maybe TRBD1 (5 bases). CDR1 is SGHRS, CDR2 YFSETQ, per germline. Trimming pared 0 bases from V and 4 bases from J, leaving 16 bases between. The CDR3 is 16 amino acids.

This clonotype was counted many times. The chain combines TRBV5-5 with TRBJ2-5; 8 nucleotides align to TRBD2. Germline CDR1 reads SGHKS; CDR2 reads YYEKEE (reference sequence). After removal of 3 bases from V and 4 bases from J, the junction contained 5 bases not matched to a gene. This CDR3 region has 14 residues. The CDR3 sequence is CASSYPGGRETQYF. In DNA form, the CDR3 reads TGTGCCAGCAGCTACCCGGGGGGGCGAGAGACCCAGTACTTC. The variable domain in full, completed from reference TRBV5-5 and TRBJ2-5, reads DAGVTQSPTHLIKTRGQQVTLRCSPISGHKSVSWYQQVLGQGPQFIFQYYEKEERGRGNFPDRFSARQFPNYSSELNVNALLLGDSALYLCASSYPGGRETQYFGPGTRLLVL.

This clonotype appeared many times. The chain couples TRBV5-1 to TRBJ2-7; 9 bases are shared with TRBD1. CDR3 length: 13 amino acids. Germline lookup yields CDR1 SGHRS and CDR2 YFSETQ. The trim removed 7 bases at V and 0 bases at J, leaving 2 bases unmatched. The CDR3 spells CASWDRASYEQYF. CDR3 nucleotides: TGCGCCAGCTGGGACAGGGCCTCCTACGAGCAGTACTTC.

This clonotype occurred many times. The CDR3 DNA follows: TGTGCCAGCAGCTTAGAGGGGACGAACACTGAAGCTTTCTTT. Encoded protein: CASSLEGTNTEAFF. The chain recombines TRBV7-9 with TRBJ1-1, with D tentatively TRBD1 (5 bases). The CDR3 has 14 residues. Trimming shortened V by 1 base and J by 1 base, and 7 bases separated the two germline ends. CDR1 and CDR2 (germline): SEHNR, FQNEAQ (reference sequence).

This clonotype was detected many times. The rearrangement uses TRBV5-8 and TRBJ2-3; D remains unclear. Per the germline V gene, CDR1 is SGHTS and CDR2 is YDEGEE. There are 11 residues in the CDR3. The ends were cut back, 1 base at V and 3 bases at J, with 0 bases in the middle. CDR3 nucleotides: TGTGCCAGCAGCTTGACAGATACGCAGTATTTT. It codes for CASSLTDTQYF.

As concerns this clonotype: An end of the junction differs from the germline gene, which may be a read error. The chain employs TRBV7-2 and TRBJ1-3, with 7 bases identical to TRBD1. Germline V gene data show CDR1 as SGHTA and CDR2 as FQGNSA. This CDR3 comprises 17 residues. CDR3 residues: CASSSLTGFSSGITIYF. CDR3 nucleotides: TGTGCCAGCAGCTCCTTGACAGGGTTTAGCTCTGGAATCACCATATATTTT.

In the case of this clonotype: Lacking the conserved final phenylalanine or tryptophan, this CDR3 likely reflects a read error. Written as DNA, the CDR3 is TGTGCCAGCAGCTTATTTAGCGGGGGGGCTGGTGAGCAGTTCCTC. This encodes CASSLFSGGAGEQFL. This chain uses TRBV7-2 with TRBJ2-1; the match to TRBD2 covers 11 bases. Per germline, CDR1 SGHTA and CDR2 FQGNSA. V was pared by 2 bases and J by 9 bases, with 6 bases of the junction left unmatched. This CDR3 is 15 amino acids long.

This clonotype was seen many times. The rearrangement joins TRBV5-1 to TRBJ2-7, with 9 nucleotides matching TRBD2. Germline V CDR1 and CDR2: SGHRS, YFSETQ. After removal of 1 base from V and 5 bases from J, the junction contained 7 bases not matched to a gene. The length of the CDR3 is 15 residues. The CDR3 coding sequence is TGCGCCAGCAGCTTGTTACCTAGCGGGGAAAACGAGCAGTACTTC. Protein sequence: CASSLLPSGENEQYF.

This clonotype was detected ten times or more. The chain uses TRBV18 and TRBJ2-2; D gene unclear. Trimming pared 2 bases from V and 4 bases from J, leaving 5 bases between. Germline V lookup: CDR1 KGHSH, CDR2 LQKENI. This CDR3 is built from 13 residues. CDR3 region: CASSPGSTGELFF. The DNA of the CDR3 is TGTGCCAGCTCACCAGGTTCCACCGGGGAGCTGTTTTTT.

This clonotype was seen many times. The CDR3 nucleotides are TGCAGTGCTAGGGACAGGGAGTCGGGCGAGCAGTACTTC. Translated, it gives CSARDRESGEQYF. The rearrangement links TRBV20-1 to TRBJ2-7; 8 bases are a match to TRBD1. CDR3 length: 13 amino acids. Germline-derived CDR1 and CDR2 are DFQATT and SNEGSKA (reference sequence). V gave up 3 bases and J gave up 6 bases; unmatched junction bases: 7.

This clonotype came up many times. V is TRBV27 and J is TRBJ1-6, with D maybe TRBD1 (6 bases). CDR1 is MNHEY, CDR2 SMNVEV, per germline (reference sequence). The germline V and J ends were trimmed by 5 bases and 0 bases, with 17 bases remaining between them. The CDR3 contains 18 residues. CDR3 in amino acids: CASSLFPSRGSYNSPLHF. CDR3 in DNA: TGTGCCAGCAGTCTATTTCCGTCCAGGGGCTCCTATAATTCACCCCTCCACTTT.

The chain is built from TRBV29-1 and TRBJ2-3; 7 nucleotides align to TRBD1. CDR1 and CDR2 from the germline V gene are SQVTM and ANQGSEA. V trimming: 6 bases; J trimming: 6 bases; junction bases outside the gene matches: 6. The CDR3 loop spans 12 amino acids. The CDR3 is CSVKTGVDTQYF. CDR3 DNA sequence: TGCAGCGTGAAAACAGGGGTGGATACGCAGTATTTT.

This clonotype was seen ten or more times. This chain connects TRBV7-3 to TRBJ1-2, with no clear D. In germline, CDR1 is SGHTA, CDR2 FQGTGA. V gave up 2 bases and J gave up 7 bases, with 11 bases separating them. The CDR3 has 13 residues. The CDR3 loop reads CASSLVPSGGYTF. CDR3 bases: TGTGCCAGCAGCTTAGTTCCCTCCGGTGGCTACACCTTC.

This clonotype came up many times. V is TRBV4-2 and J is TRBJ2-3; tentatively, D is TRBD1 (5 bases). The V gene's germline CDR1 is LGHNA and CDR2 YNFKEQ. The V and J ends lost 0 bases and 3 bases respectively, with 16 bases between them. The CDR3 spans 17 residues. The CDR3, as DNA: TGTGCCAGCAGCCAAGAAAAAGGGGCTAGTGGGACAGATACGCAGTATTTT. This translates into CASSQEKGASGTDTQYF.

A remark on this clonotype: It is unclear where the CDR3 begins or ends on the DNA, so no DNA is shown, and the CDR3 is as TCRdb lists it. The chain combines TRBV5-1 with TRBJ1-5; the table's D call, TRBD1, was not checked against the DNA. CDR1 and CDR2 from the germline V gene are SGHRS and YFSETQ. The CDR3 is made up of 24 amino acids, end residues included. CDR3 sequence reads: CASSFTNPYEQYFGPGSRNQPQHF.

By its share, this clonotype is medium-sized. V and J are TRBV4-3 and TRBJ2-2; D ambiguous. This CDR3 has 15 residues. The ends were cut back, 1 base at V and 6 bases at J, with 12 bases in the middle. Germline V CDR1 and CDR2: LGHNA, YSLEER. The CDR3 bases are TGCGCCAGCAGCCAAGTTCTTAATGGGGCCGGGGAGCTGTTTTTT. Translating gives CASSQVLNGAGELFF.

This sequence joins TRBV12-3 or TRBV12-4 and TRBJ2-3; 8 nucleotides line up with TRBD1. Losses at the gene ends were 6 bases for V and 3 bases for J; bases not matched to a gene: 8. The CDR3 extends over 15 amino acids. CDR3 protein: CASSPRTGLTDTQYF. DNA for the CDR3: TGTGCCAGCAGCCCGAGGACAGGGTTGACAGATACGCAGTATTTT.

This clonotype was seen many times. The gene calls are TRBV2 and TRBJ2-5, with a possible D match to TRBD1 (5 bases). Looked up from germline, CDR1 is SNHLY and CDR2 is FYNNEI. Trimming cost V 3 bases and J 2 bases, with 13 bases left between them. The CDR3 loop spans 15 amino acids. The CDR3: CASSEQGQPQETQYF. CDR3 nucleotides: TGTGCCAGCAGTGAGCAGGGCCAGCCGCAAGAGACCCAGTACTTC.

The table lists this clonotype with many counts. The chain links TRBV5-1 to TRBJ2-3, with a possible D match to TRBD1 (6 bases). Germline CDR1 reads SGHRS; CDR2 reads YFSETQ. V lost 5 bases and J 4 bases, leaving 17 bases between the germline ends. The CDR3 loop spans 15 amino acids. The CDR3 is CASSPPTGSSDTQYF. The CDR3 nucleotides read TGCGCCAGCAGTCCCCCCACAGGGTCTTCAGATACGCAGTATTTT.

The table lists this clonotype with many counts. The V and J genes are TRBV7-2 and TRBJ2-1; D gene unclear. CDR3 length: 16 residues. Trimming removed 4 bases at V and 4 bases at J, with 17 bases between. Germline loops: CDR1 SGHTA, CDR2 FQGNSA. The CDR3 DNA follows: TGTGCCAGCAGCTCCGGACGGCCACAGTTTTACAATGAGCAGTTCTTC. The encoded protein is CASSSGRPQFYNEQFF. The full variable domain, rest sourced from reference TRBV7-2 and TRBJ2-1, is GAGVSQSPSNKVTEKGKDVELRCDPISGHTALYWYRQSLGQGLEFLIYFQGNSAPDKSGLPSDRFSAERTGGSVSTLTIQRTQQEDSAVYLCASSSGRPQFYNEQFFGPGTRLTVL.